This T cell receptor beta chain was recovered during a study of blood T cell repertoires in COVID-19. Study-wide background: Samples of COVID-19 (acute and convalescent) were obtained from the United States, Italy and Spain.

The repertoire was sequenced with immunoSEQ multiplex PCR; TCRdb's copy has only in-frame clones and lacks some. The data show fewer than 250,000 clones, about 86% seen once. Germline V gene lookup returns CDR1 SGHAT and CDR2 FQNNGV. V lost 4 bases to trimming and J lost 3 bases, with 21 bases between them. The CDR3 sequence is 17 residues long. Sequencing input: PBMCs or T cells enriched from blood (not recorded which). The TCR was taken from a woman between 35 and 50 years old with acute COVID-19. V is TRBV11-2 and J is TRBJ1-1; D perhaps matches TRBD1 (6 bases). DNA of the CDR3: TGTGCCAGCAGCTCCCAGGGGATGCGGATGGAGGACACTGAAGCTTTCTTT. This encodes CASSSQGMRMEDTEAFF.